This is a list of T cell receptor beta chains from one sample in a study of cytomegalovirus exposure and HLA in healthy donors. Clones were read by immunoSEQ multiplex PCR, and TCRdb kept only the in-frame ones, dropping some. The sample has 85,000 to 100,000 clones; under 80% are singletons. The sequenced sample consisted of PBMCs. The receptors shown here come from a woman in her 30s in good health and CMV-seronegative. The CDR3 runs from the conserved cysteine through the conserved F or W. Each record gives: J gene, V gene, clone size, D gene, CDR3 protein, CDR3 DNA. The D gene is left open where the match is weak. Size is stated for part of the rows, as once, few or many counts, or as a class when the clone is expanded.

>TRBJ1-2|TRBV5-1|few|-
CASSLNEQKFGYTF
TGCGCCAGCAGCTTGAACGAACAAAAGTTTGGCTACACCTTC
>TRBJ2-3|TRBV5-5|once|-
CASSFTGSPDTQYF
TGTGCCAGCAGCTTCACAGGGTCCCCAGATACGCAGTATTTT
>TRBJ2-7|TRBV4-1|few|-
CASSQMAERPMAEQYF
TGCGCCAGCAGCCAGATGGCTGAGCGGCCCATGGCCGAGCAGTACTTC
>TRBJ1-1|TRBV11-3|-|-
CASSSQENTEAFF
TGTGCCAGCAGCTCCCAGGAGAACACTGAAGCTTTCTTT
>TRBJ1-5|TRBV27|-|TRBD1
CASSSQPGTGDQPQHF
TGTGCCAGCAGTTCCCAACCCGGGACAGGGGATCAGCCCCAGCATTTT
>TRBJ1-5|TRBV4-1|-|-
CASSQVGGNSNQPQHF
TGCGCCAGCAGCCAAGTGGGAGGAAATAGCAATCAGCCCCAGCATTTT
>TRBJ1-1|TRBV19|-|-
CASSIPGLNTEAFF
TGTGCCAGTAGTATCCCAGGCTTGAACACTGAAGCTTTCTTT
>TRBJ2-3|TRBV27|-|-
CASSFRGNTQYF
TGTGCCAGCAGTTTTCGGGGAAATACGCAGTATTTT
>TRBJ1-1|TRBV6-5|-|TRBD1
CASRRQGAGTEAFF
TGTGCCAGCAGAAGACAGGGGGCTGGCACTGAAGCTTTCTTT
>TRBJ1-6|TRBV5-5|-|TRBD1
CASSNKLGQVNSPLHF
TGTGCCAGCAGCAACAAATTAGGACAGGTTAATTCACCCCTCCACTTT
>TRBJ2-7|TRBV30|-|-
CAWSLGGAGEQYF
TGTGCCTGGAGTCTAGGGGGGGCGGGGGAGCAGTACTTC
>TRBJ1-2|TRBV27|few|TRBD1
CASSSTTGLGYTF
TGTGCCAGCAGTTCCACGACAGGGCTGGGCTACACCTTC
>TRBJ1-1|TRBV7-2|once|TRBD1
CASSPPGTGTFLGSEAFF
TGTGCCAGCAGCCCTCCCGGGACAGGCACATTCCTTGGGTCTGAAGCTTTCTTT
>TRBJ1-2|TRBV19|-|-
CASSARGDIYGYTF
TGTGCCAGTAGTGCCAGAGGGGACATTTATGGCTACACCTTC
>TRBJ2-1|TRBV5-5|-|-
CASTGGSSYNEQFF
TGTGCCAGCACAGGGGGGAGCTCCTACAATGAGCAGTTCTTC
>TRBJ1-2|TRBV6-5|-|-
CASSRRGSGDGYTF
TGTGCCAGCAGTCGGAGGGGATCTGGCGATGGCTACACCTTC
>TRBJ2-7|TRBV20-1|-|TRBD1
CSALQGTEQYF
TGCAGTGCTCTACAGGGGACCGAGCAGTACTTC
>TRBJ2-3|TRBV7-8|-|TRBD2
CASSQRAGGLLSTDTQYF
TGTGCCAGCAGCCAAAGAGCGGGGGGGCTCTTAAGCACAGATACGCAGTATTTT
>TRBJ2-1|TRBV12-5|-|-
CASAARADSSYNEQFF
TGTGCTAGTGCCGCCCGAGCGGATAGCTCCTACAATGAGCAGTTCTTC
>TRBJ1-6|TRBV5-8|few|-
CASSPGTGGRPLHF
TGTGCCAGCAGCCCGGGTACGGGGGGAAGACCCCTCCACTTT
>TRBJ2-3|TRBV6-5|-|-
CASSYLQGSDTQYF
TGTGCCAGCAGTTACCTCCAGGGTTCAGATACGCAGTATTTT
>TRBJ2-5|TRBV7-2|-|TRBD2
CASSLGPASGGETQYF
TGTGCCAGCAGCTTAGGACCCGCTAGCGGGGGAGAGACCCAGTACTTC
>TRBJ1-2|TRBV30|-|TRBD1
CAWTRTGNGYTF
TGTGCCTGGACCAGGACAGGGAATGGCTACACCTTC
>TRBJ1-1|TRBV30|-|-
CASQGREGTEAFF
TGTGCCTCCCAAGGCAGGGAGGGAACTGAAGCTTTCTTT
>TRBJ1-6|TRBV7-9|-|TRBD1
CASSYDRANSPLHF
TGTGCCAGCAGCTACGACAGGGCCAATTCACCCCTCCACTTT
>TRBJ1-2|TRBV6-5|-|-
CASSNDGNYGYTF
TGTGCCAGCAGCAACGACGGGAACTATGGCTACACCTTC
>TRBJ2-2|TRBV25-1|-|TRBD1
CASRPRTGNTGELFF
TGTGCCAGCAGGCCCAGGACAGGGAACACCGGGGAGCTGTTTTTT
>TRBJ2-7|TRBV2|-|-
CASSQIAVSYEQYF
TGTGCCAGCAGTCAGATCGCGGTCTCCTACGAGCAGTACTTC
>TRBJ1-1|TRBV7-9|few|-
CASSFVISETGNTEAFF
TGTGCCAGCAGCTTTGTTATTTCGGAGACAGGGAACACTGAAGCTTTCTTT
>TRBJ2-1|TRBV7-2|-|TRBD2
CASSPSGGRVGEQFF
TGTGCCAGCAGCCCTAGCGGGGGAAGGGTCGGTGAGCAGTTCTTC
>TRBJ2-2|TRBV18|-|-
CASSPPNRYTGELFF
TGTGCCAGCTCACCACCGAACAGATACACCGGGGAGCTGTTTTTT
>TRBJ1-4|TRBV5-6|-|-
CASSFLGLGSSEKLFF
TGTGCCAGCAGCTTTCTGGGGCTAGGGTCTAGTGAAAAACTGTTTTTT
>TRBJ2-3|TRBV11-2|-|TRBD2
CATERGGAPGFADTQYF
TGTGCCACGGAACGGGGGGGCGCCCCGGGGTTCGCAGATACGCAGTATTTT
>TRBJ2-7|TRBV7-2|few|TRBD1
CASSPQRTGSYEQYF
TGTGCCAGCAGCCCCCAGCGGACAGGATCCTACGAGCAGTACTTC
>TRBJ1-2|TRBV27|-|TRBD1
CASSQDRVFGYTF
TGTGCCAGCAGCCAGGACAGGGTATTCGGCTACACCTTC
>TRBJ1-1|TRBV6-5|-|-
CASSYSNRANTEAFF
TGTGCCAGCAGTTACTCGAACAGGGCGAACACTGAAGCTTTCTTT
>TRBJ2-2|TRBV5-4|once|TRBD1
CASRQGQGITGELFF
TGTGCCAGCAGACAAGGACAGGGTATCACCGGGGAGCTGTTTTTT
>TRBJ2-1|TRBV18|-|TRBD2
CASSPLPGLAVDEQFF
TGTGCCAGCTCACCACTACCGGGACTAGCGGTCGATGAGCAGTTCTTC
>TRBJ1-1|TRBV7-9|-|-
CASSSQGTEAFF
TGTGCCAGCAGCTCACAGGGCACTGAAGCTTTCTTT
>TRBJ2-7|TRBV6-1|-|TRBD1
CASSEAGGRSTYEQYF
TGTGCCAGCAGTGAGGCAGGGGGCCGTTCAACCTACGAGCAGTACTTC
>TRBJ2-3|TRBV27|-|TRBD1
CASSLKRVGTGVTDTQYF
TGTGCCAGCAGTTTAAAGCGGGTGGGGACAGGGGTCACAGATACGCAGTATTTT
>TRBJ1-1|TRBV18|-|TRBD1
CASSPRTGGTEAFF
TGTGCCAGCTCACCCCGGACAGGGGGCACTGAAGCTTTCTTT
>TRBJ2-2|TRBV7-2|few|-
CASSRVPGGELFF
TGTGCCAGCAGCCGCGTCCCGGGCGGGGAGCTGTTTTTT
>TRBJ1-2|TRBV5-5|-|-
CASSLNPVLYGYTF
TGTGCCAGCAGCTTGAATCCGGTTCTCTATGGCTACACCTTC
>TRBJ1-5|TRBV2|-|TRBD1
CASSKDDREAQPQHF
TGTGCCAGCAGTAAAGACGACAGGGAGGCCCAGCCCCAGCATTTT
>TRBJ1-1|TRBV19|once|TRBD1
CASSIGTGRTEAFF
TGTGCCAGTAGTATCGGGACAGGGCGGACTGAAGCTTTCTTT
>TRBJ2-3|TRBV27|-|TRBD2
CASSSLAGARDTQYF
TGTGCCAGCAGTTCCCTAGCGGGAGCGAGGGATACGCAGTATTTT
>TRBJ2-4|TRBV10-1|-|TRBD1
CASSGRGQGENIQYF
TGCGCCAGCAGCGGTAGGGGACAGGGGGAAAACATTCAGTACTTC
>TRBJ2-1|TRBV7-4|few|TRBD2
CASSLGQGSLAGPHSEQFF
TGTGCCAGCAGCCTCGGGCAGGGTTCGCTAGCGGGCCCCCACTCTGAGCAGTTCTTC
>TRBJ1-1|TRBV28|-|-
CASSLQVVDTEAFF
TGTGCCAGCAGTTTACAGGTTGTAGACACTGAAGCTTTCTTT
>TRBJ1-1|TRBV7-9|-|-
CASSLQGENTEAFF
TGTGCCAGCAGCTTACAAGGGGAGAACACTGAAGCTTTCTTT
>TRBJ2-1|TRBV7-8|-|TRBD2
CASSLRSGLALNEQFF
TGTGCCAGCAGTCTTAGGTCCGGACTAGCTCTCAATGAGCAGTTCTTC
>TRBJ2-7|TRBV11-3|-|TRBD1
CASSSGQGGSYEQYF
TGTGCCAGCAGCTCGGGACAGGGGGGTTCCTACGAGCAGTACTTC
>TRBJ2-7|TRBV6-1|-|TRBD2
CASSEGLAGDEQYF
TGTGCCAGCAGTGAGGGACTAGCGGGAGACGAGCAGTACTTC
>TRBJ2-2|TRBV2|-|TRBD2
CASSFPSGGATGELFF
TGTGCCAGCAGTTTTCCTAGCGGGGGGGCCACCGGGGAGCTGTTTTTT